This T cell receptor beta chain was captured in a study of T and B cells in COVID-19 patients (dated by TCRdb to 2020 to 2022). Looking at the study overall: In this study, adaptive immunity was profiled in COVID-19 patients who either had active infection or had recovered, using TRB and IGH repertoire sequencing of peripheral blood. Over 7.5 million TCR sequences were analysed from a TCR and BCR sequence repository that comprised 37 patients and roughly 74 time points. An age-matched reference group of some 39 healthy donors negative for COVID-19 antibodies served as the comparison for repertoire analyses. Median age was about 32 years in the recovered cohort versus 55 to 80 years in the active-infection cohort. Of the 20 patients in the active-infection cohort, approximately 12 were critically ill and needed mechanical ventilation or ECMO. As many as 9 follow-up blood samples were taken per patient, and some of the samples covered different disease stages within the same individual. Comorbidities linked to unfavorable COVID-19 outcome were present in nine tenths of the roughly 20 patients in the active-infection cohort. Because samples were available both during active disease and after recovery, a couple of patients were counted in both the recovered and the active cohorts. A recovered cohort was made up of 19 patients contributing under 25 samples, mostly after mild to moderate COVID-19 managed as outpatients. Beyond this particular receptor, the publication reports: The reported TCR clusters were said to need prospective validation before any clinical use. Patients with COVID-19 were reported to show strongly skewed TRBV/TRBJ gene usage. A total of over 2,000 TCR clusters were exclusive to the recovered cohort, and some 29 of those clusters were low-pGen clusters. Few blood samples were available from mildly ill patients while symptoms were present or from severe cases at early time points. The size of the cohort was considered insufficient for assessing HLA contributions to COVID-19 susceptibility or severity. TRB repertoires were highly clonal in active COVID-19, whereas diversity and richness at recovery rose above healthy donor levels. Specific T cell subsets (CD4+/Treg/CD8+) and sorted SARS-CoV-2-responsive or tetramer+ T cells had not yet been sequenced, and the corresponding sequencing experiments were ongoing.

TRB repertoires were amplified using about 220-550 ng of genomic DNA isolated from blood. Comment on this clonotype: The target of this receptor is not known. Per-base qualities were not stored, and no clone one base away is much larger.

This sample was sequenced with an Illumina MiSeq. TRB rearrangements were amplified by multiplex PCR with BIOMED2 TRB-A/B primer pools. Two consecutive PCRs added Illumina-compatible adapters and 7-nucleotide sample barcodes to the amplicons. Phusion HS II polymerase was used for all library PCRs. The amplicons were purified from gel with the NucleoSpin Gel and PCR Clean-up kit, measured on Qubit, and combined at around 4.2 nM. Before Illumina next-generation sequencing, the quality of the amplicon pool was assessed on an Agilent 2100 Bioanalyzer. The authors' pipeline ran thus. TRB rearrangements were annotated with MiXCR 3.0.8 using the default MiXCR reference library. Non-productive reads and sequences with fewer than 2 reads were removed, and each unique CDR3 nucleotide sequence was counted as one clone. R 3.5.1 was used to calculate clonality, diversity, richness and V-J gene usage. GLIPH2 was used to cluster TCRs by CDR3 similarity, and OLGA was used to calculate generation probabilities. GLIPH2 clusters were kept only if they contained at least four unique TCR clonotypes found in at least three individuals. TCRdb ran its own pipeline on the public reads, namely fastp trimming at Q25 and MiXCR clone calling, and kept in-frame beta chains. Each CDR3 protein appears once, grouped with its most common genes and DNA. It is TCRdb's table, rather than the study itself, that gives the V and J calls and clone size. The sample profile shows thousands of distinct CDR3 sequences; roughly 33% of them were found once. The top ten hold 24% of the sample.

The source material was blood. The TCR originated in a human donor who had recovered from COVID-19.

The sequence in DNA is TGTGCCAGCAGCCCATACCGGGGGGGCAGCACAGATACGCAGTATTTT. Its protein product is CASSPYRGGSTDTQYF. The chain employs TRBV4-2 and TRBJ2-3; the central 8 bases match TRBD2. CDR1 and CDR2 are read off the germline V gene as LGHNA and YNFKEQ. V trim: 4 bases; J trim: 0 bases; unmatched bases: 6. Including the terminal cysteine and phenylalanine, the CDR3 comprises 16 residues. CDR3 DNA only is kept here, 48 bases in frame from base 1.